The next 20 T cell receptor beta chains were all read from a single sample in a study of blood T cell repertoires in COVID-19. Here immunoSEQ multiplex PCR was the method, and the copy in TCRdb shows in-frame clones only, minus some. The sample includes fewer than 120,000 clones, around 89% of them seen just once. Specimen: peripheral blood. These receptors all come from a woman aged 50 to 60 with acute or convalescent COVID-19.

The genes are TRBV3-1 (or the pseudogene TRBV3-2) and TRBJ1-1, with a weak D call TRBD1 (5 bases). The CDR3 has 12 amino acids. The V end lost 1 base, the J end lost 10 bases, and 10 bases lay between the germline ends. CDR1 LGHDT and CDR2 YNNKEL come from the germline V gene (reference sequence). CDR3 coding DNA: TGTGCCAGCAGCCAAGGGGGACTAACAGCTTTCTTT. Translated: CASSQGGLTAFF.

The chain employs TRBV2 and TRBJ1-5, with D possibly TRBD1 on 5 matching bases. Trimming shortened V by 0 bases and J by 1 base, and 13 bases separated the two germline ends. The CDR3 runs 17 residues. The V gene's germline CDR1 is SNHLY and CDR2 FYNNEI. CDR3 coding DNA: TGTGCCAGCAGTGAAGCGGTGGGGGGAGGGAGCAATCAGCCCCAGCATTTT. Its protein is CASSEAVGGGSNQPQHF.

V gene TRBV6-1 combines with J gene TRBJ2-2, with D tentatively TRBD1 (6 bases). V was cut by 2 bases and J by 5 bases, with 12 bases left in between. Germline V gene sequence: CDR1 MNHNS, CDR2 SASEGT. This CDR3 is built from 15 residues. CDR3 DNA: TGTGCCAGCAGTGAATCCCCAGGGGAGACCGGGGAGCTGTTTTTT. It is translated as CASSESPGETGELFF.

The chain recombines TRBV2 with TRBJ2-1; D possibly corresponds to TRBD2 (6 bases). V was pared by 8 bases and J by 2 bases, with 13 bases between. The CDR3 is 14 amino acids. From germline, CDR1 is SNHLY and CDR2 FYNNEI. CDR3 amino acids: CASSREDAYNEQFF. CDR3 sequence (DNA): TGTGCCAGCTCCAGGGAGGACGCCTACAATGAGCAGTTCTTC.

The V and J genes are TRBV7-9 and TRBJ2-3, with 10 bases that match TRBD2. Germline CDR1 and CDR2: SEHNR and FQNEAQ (reference sequence). The CDR3 loop spans 15 amino acids. V was clipped by 0 bases and J by 5 bases; unmatched bases: 2. In DNA form, the CDR3 reads TGTGCCAGCAGCTTAGCTCTAGCGGGAGTAGATACGCAGTATTTT. Amino acids: CASSLALAGVDTQYF.

This clone was recorded once. The chain combines TRBV5-1 with TRBJ2-1; 12 bases agree with TRBD2. Germline V gene sequence: CDR1 SGHRS, CDR2 YFSETQ. The CDR3 runs 15 residues. The J segment lost 7 bases and the V segment lost 4 bases, leaving 6 bases of the junction unmatched. CDR3 sequence: CASSILGLAGNEQFF. CDR3 sequence (DNA): TGCGCCAGCAGCATCCTAGGACTAGCGGGAAATGAGCAGTTCTTC.

This clone has just one count. The gene calls are TRBV30 and TRBJ2-7, with 7 bases that match TRBD1. CDR3 length: 12 amino acids. The V and J ends lost 7 bases and 3 bases, in that order; junction bases with no gene match: 6. The germline V gene encodes CDR1 GTSNPN and CDR2 SVGIG (reference sequence). In nucleotides, the CDR3 is TGTGCCTCTCGGGACAGCAGCTACGAGCAGTACTTC. Translated: CASRDSSYEQYF.

The V call is TRBV2, the J call TRBJ2-1, with TRBD2 matching 9 bases. There are 16 residues in the CDR3. V was clipped by 6 bases and J by 6 bases; unmatched bases: 12. CDR1 SNHLY and CDR2 FYNNEI come from the germline V gene. The CDR3 loop is CASSERGGLAANEQFF. CDR3 nucleotides: TGTGCCAGCAGCGAAAGGGGGGGACTAGCAGCCAATGAGCAGTTCTTC.

V usage is TRBV19 and J usage is TRBJ2-1; 15 positions match TRBD2. Losses at the gene ends were 10 bases for V and 7 bases for J; bases not matched to a gene: 11. The germline CDR1 and CDR2 sequences are LNHDA and SQIVND (reference sequence). The CDR3 has 16 residues. The CDR3 DNA sequence: TGTGCCACCTCTACGACGGGACTAGCGGGAGGTAATGAGCAGTTCTTC. Its protein product is CATSTTGLAGGNEQFF. Looking up the rest from reference TRBV19 and TRBJ2-1 gives the full variable domain: DGGITQSPKYLFRKEGQNVTLSCEQNLNHDAMYWYRQDPGQGLRLIYYSQIVNDFQKGDIAEGYSVSREKKESFPLTVTSAQKNPTAFYLCATSTTGLAGGNEQFFGPGTRLTVL.

The chain is built from TRBV3-1 (or the pseudogene TRBV3-2) and TRBJ2-7; 14 bases match TRBD2. The CDR3 is made up of 14 amino acids. V shed 5 bases, J shed 6 bases, and the junction held 3 bases outside the gene matches. Germline assignment: CDR1 LGHDT and CDR2 YNNKEL (reference sequence). The CDR3 spells CASSSGLAGGEQYF. CDR3 bases: TGTGCCAGCAGCTCTGGACTAGCGGGAGGCGAGCAGTACTTC.

V and J are TRBV7-2 and TRBJ2-7; TRBD2 matches 9 bases. The ends lost 1 base at V and 2 bases at J; junction bases unmatched: 3. Germline V lookup: CDR1 SGHTA, CDR2 FQGNSA. This CDR3 contains 15 residues. CDR3 bases: TGTGCCAGCAGCTTAGTAGGCGGGAGGGCCTACGAGCAGTACTTC. Residues: CASSLVGGRAYEQYF. Based on the CDR3 plus reference TRBV7-2 and TRBJ2-7, the full variable domain is GAGVSQSPSNKVTEKGKDVELRCDPISGHTALYWYRQSLGQGLEFLIYFQGNSAPDKSGLPSDRFSAERTGGSVSTLTIQRTQQEDSAVYLCASSLVGGRAYEQYFGPGTRLTVT.

This rearrangement joins TRBV7-9 to TRBJ1-1, with 9 bases that match TRBD1. Trimming cost V 0 bases and J 2 bases; bases outside gene matches: 1. Germline CDR1 is SEHNR and CDR2 is FQNEAQ (reference sequence). The CDR3 has 15 residues. The CDR3 DNA reads TGTGCCAGCAGCTTAGCGGACAGGGGAAACACTGAAGCTTTCTTT. Protein product: CASSLADRGNTEAFF.

V usage is TRBV18 and J usage is TRBJ2-5; D is undetermined. V lost 3 bases and J lost 5, with 10 bases in between. The CDR3 has 13 residues. Germline V gene data show CDR1 as KGHSH and CDR2 as LQKENI. The CDR3 DNA reads as TGTGCCAGCTCACCCCCTAGTTTTGAGACCCAGTACTTC. Amino acids: CASSPPSFETQYF.

The chain links TRBV2 to TRBJ2-2, with TRBD2 identical over 7 bases. Germline V gene data show CDR1 as SNHLY and CDR2 as FYNNEI. The length of the CDR3 is 15 residues. The V and J ends lost 2 bases and 5 bases, in that order; junction bases with no gene match: 5. The CDR3, as DNA: TGTGCCAGCAGTGAAACCTTCGGGGGGACCGGGGAGCTGTTTTTT. Protein product: CASSETFGGTGELFF.

V is TRBV28 and J is TRBJ2-3, with a tentative D call TRBD2 (6 bases). There are 16 residues in the CDR3. The germline CDR1 and CDR2 sequences are MDHEN and SYDVKM. Trimming left V 0 bases short and J 2 bases short, with 12 bases between. This chain's CDR3 is CASSLWVSGLTDTQYF. The CDR3 DNA follows: TGTGCCAGCAGTTTATGGGTTAGCGGTCTCACAGATACGCAGTATTTT.

Here the CDR3 reads CASSAVARETQYF. The CDR3, as DNA: TGTGCCAGCTCAGCGGTAGCGAGAGAGACCCAGTACTTC. The chain recombines TRBV19 with TRBJ2-5; possibly TRBD2 for D (5 bases). From germline, CDR1 is LNHDA and CDR2 SQIVND (reference sequence). The V end lost 9 bases, the J end lost 4 bases, and 15 bases lay between the germline ends. CDR3 length: 13 amino acids.

The chain recombines TRBV25-1 with TRBJ1-1, with D maybe TRBD1 (6 bases). The CDR3 covers 14 residues. V dropped 5 bases and J dropped 4 bases, with 14 bases sitting between them. Germline V gives CDR1 MGHDK, CDR2 SYGVNS. The CDR3 DNA reads TGTGCCAGCAGTTTTACAGGGACGGGCACTGAAGCTTTCTTT. Its translation: CASSFTGTGTEAFF.

The CDR3 DNA follows: TGTGCCAGCAGCCTTAACCCGGCTACCTCGGGGGAGCAGTACTTC. Its protein is CASSLNPATSGEQYF. The chain is built from TRBV3-1 (or the pseudogene TRBV3-2) and TRBJ2-7, with D perhaps matching TRBD2 (5 bases). CDR1 is LGHDT, CDR2 YNNKEL, per germline (reference sequence). V lost 4 bases, J lost 7 bases, and 20 bases lay in between. The CDR3 sequence is 15 residues long.

This clone was seen a few times. This chain joins TRBV3-1 (or the pseudogene TRBV3-2) and TRBJ1-3; weak D call: TRBD1 (5 bases). The V and J ends lost 3 bases and 0 bases respectively, with 12 bases between them. This CDR3 has 16 residues. The germline gives CDR1 LGHDT, CDR2 YNNKEL (reference sequence). DNA for the CDR3: TGTGCCAGCAGCCAGGCTCGGGGGTACTCTGGAAACACCATATATTTT. This translates into CASSQARGYSGNTIYF.

This clone turned up a few times. The chain employs TRBV11-2 and TRBJ2-5, with D maybe TRBD2 (5 bases). Trimming stripped 3 bases from V and 5 bases from J, with 16 bases between. The length of the CDR3 is 15 residues. Germline CDR1 SGHAT, CDR2 FQNNGV. DNA of the CDR3: TGTGCCAGCAGCTTGCTCGGGGAAATGAGGGAGACCCAGTACTTC. It translates to CASSLLGEMRETQYF.